The clone carrying this T cell receptor (beta chain) appeared a few times. What it binds is not known. The CDR3 runs 15 residues. Deletions cut 4 bases from V and 5 bases from J, with 17 bases between. In germline, CDR1 is LGHDT, CDR2 YNNKEL (reference sequence). This entry is derived from a study of blood T cells in healthy people across ages. A second roughly 6 to 11 cycle PCR used barcoded and J-beta primers. TCRdb reanalysed the 5' RACE reads using MiXCR and keeps one entry per CDR3 protein. The sample holds roughly 1.5 million distinct CDR3 sequences, about 45% seen once. It was about 10 milliliters of peripheral blood that were drawn from each donor. Isolated PBMCs totaled at least 6.5 million in each sample. The study's findings and limits: Both naive CD4+ cell counts and diversity were greater in long-lived donors than in aged donors. CMV infection status of these donors was not known.

The receptor was derived from a woman in her late teens or twenties in good health. Sequencing used blood. This chain joins TRBV3-1 and TRBJ1-1, with a possible D match to TRBD1 (5 bases). As DNA, the CDR3 is TGTGCCAGCAGCCGTAACCCGGGACCCTTAACTGAAGCTTTCTTT. Translated: CASSRNPGPLTEAFF.